Listed below are T cell receptor beta chains from one sample, sequenced in a study of T cells in localized non-small cell lung cancer. Here immunoSEQ multiplex PCR was the method, and the copy in TCRdb shows in-frame clones only, minus some. The data show more than 9,000 clones, more than 45% seen once. Specimen: lymph node tissue, collected before any cancer treatment. Receptors originate from a woman aged 35-75 years with stage II squamous cell lung carcinoma. Each CDR3 is given with its conserved first and last residue. A D gene is named only where the DNA matches it firmly. A row's size may be missing; if present it is once, few, many or a size class.

D gene	clone size	V gene	J gene	CDR3 DNA	CDR3 protein
NA	NA	TRBV30	TRBJ2-2	TGTGCCTGGACTCAATCGTGGGGACCCGGGGAGCTGTTTTTT	CAWTQSWGPGELFF
NA	few	TRBV7-7	TRBJ2-2	TGTGCCAGCAGCCCTCGACTTACTAACACCGGGGAGCTGTTTTTT	CASSPRLTNTGELFF
TRBD1	NA	TRBV19	TRBJ1-5	TGTGCCAGTAGTCCCGGGACAGTGCCCAATCAGCCCCAGCATTTT	CASSPGTVPNQPQHF
NA	NA	TRBV9	TRBJ2-7	TGTGCCAGCAGCGGGGACGGCTACGAGCAGTACTTC	CASSGDGYEQYF
NA	NA	TRBV5-1	TRBJ1-2	TGCGCCAGCAGCTTGGCCCCAGAGACCGGAATCTATGGCTACACCTTC	CASSLAPETGIYGYTF
NA	few	TRBV10-3	TRBJ1-4	TGTGCCACCAAAACGGGGGTGGCTAATGAAAAACTGTTTTTT	CATKTGVANEKLFF
NA	NA	TRBV9	TRBJ1-1	TGTGCCAGCAGGAGGGACCTGCAGCGCTTGAACACTGAAGCTTTCTTT	CASRRDLQRLNTEAFF
NA	NA	TRBV29-1	TRBJ1-1	TGCAGCGTCGGGCCCTCAGGAAACGTCGCCGAAGCTTTCTTT	CSVGPSGNVAEAFF
NA	NA	TRBV28	TRBJ1-1	TGTGCCAGCAGTTTATCCTTCTGGGAAGCTTTCTTT	CASSLSFWEAFF
NA	NA	TRBV30	TRBJ2-3	TGTGCCTGGAGTCCCGGTCAGGGCACAGATACGCAGTATTTT	CAWSPGQGTDTQYF
NA	NA	TRBV11-3	TRBJ1-1	TGTGCCAGCAGCTTAGGGCGGTTGGGCAGGGGCGCAATGAACACTGAAGCTTTCTTT	CASSLGRLGRGAMNTEAFF
NA	NA	TRBV30	TRBJ1-1	TGTGCCTGGAGCAGGGAAAACACTGAAGCTTTCTTT	CAWSRENTEAFF
NA	few	TRBV28	TRBJ2-7	TGTGCCAGCAGTTTAAGGGGACTTACCTACGAGCAGTACTTC	CASSLRGLTYEQYF
NA	NA	TRBV18	TRBJ2-6	TGTGCCAGCTCATCAAATTACTCTGGGGCCAACGTCCTGACTTTC	CASSSNYSGANVLTF
NA	NA	TRBV28	TRBJ2-1	TGTGCCAGCAGCCAGACCAGGGGTAATGAGCAGTTCTTC	CASSQTRGNEQFF
NA	few	TRBV6-8	TRBJ2-1	TGTGCCACCCGGCGTACGGAGAACAATGAGCAGTTCTTC	CATRRTENNEQFF
NA	NA	TRBV19	TRBJ1-5	TGTGCCAGTAGTACCTCACCAGGGCAGCCCCAGCATTTT	CASSTSPGQPQHF
NA	NA	TRBV12-5	TRBJ1-1	TGTGCTAGTGGTTTGCCGGGGGGGCAAGCTTTCTTT	CASGLPGGQAFF
TRBD1	NA	TRBV23-1	TRBJ1-1	TGCGCCAGCAGTCCCGGGACAGAGAACACTGAAGCTTTCTTT	CASSPGTENTEAFF
TRBD1	NA	TRBV18	TRBJ2-5	TGTGCCAGCTCACCATCGACAGGGGGGGCACAGGGAGAGACCCAGTACTTC	CASSPSTGGAQGETQYF
NA	NA	TRBV28	TRBJ2-7	TGTGCCAGCAGCCCCGGGGGACCCTACGAGCAGTACTTC	CASSPGGPYEQYF
NA	NA	TRBV14	TRBJ1-1	TGTGCCAGCAGCCCCGTATGGATGACCGACCCGATACCTTTCTTT	CASSPVWMTDPIPFF
NA	NA	TRBV29-1	TRBJ1-2	TGCAGCGTTGAGATAGGGACTGGTGGCTACACCTTC	CSVEIGTGGYTF
TRBD1	NA	TRBV28	TRBJ1-2	TGTGCCAGCAGTTTCCAGGGGGCGAGCTATGGCTACACCTTC	CASSFQGASYGYTF
NA	NA	TRBV19	TRBJ1-2	TGTGCCAGTAGTACCAAAACCGAGGCATCTCGTGGCTACACCTTC	CASSTKTEASRGYTF
NA	NA	TRBV11-3	TRBJ1-1	TGTGCCAGCAGCTTAGATCGGGTCTCGTTGAACACTGAAGCTTTCTTT	CASSLDRVSLNTEAFF
TRBD1	NA	TRBV29-1	TRBJ1-1	TGCAGCGTATCCACAGGGGGCGGCACTGAAGCTTTCTTT	CSVSTGGGTEAFF
NA	NA	TRBV7-5	TRBJ2-5	TGTGCTAGCAGCCCCCTCCGACTAGCGGGGCAAGAGACCCAGTACTTC	CASSPLRLAGQETQYF